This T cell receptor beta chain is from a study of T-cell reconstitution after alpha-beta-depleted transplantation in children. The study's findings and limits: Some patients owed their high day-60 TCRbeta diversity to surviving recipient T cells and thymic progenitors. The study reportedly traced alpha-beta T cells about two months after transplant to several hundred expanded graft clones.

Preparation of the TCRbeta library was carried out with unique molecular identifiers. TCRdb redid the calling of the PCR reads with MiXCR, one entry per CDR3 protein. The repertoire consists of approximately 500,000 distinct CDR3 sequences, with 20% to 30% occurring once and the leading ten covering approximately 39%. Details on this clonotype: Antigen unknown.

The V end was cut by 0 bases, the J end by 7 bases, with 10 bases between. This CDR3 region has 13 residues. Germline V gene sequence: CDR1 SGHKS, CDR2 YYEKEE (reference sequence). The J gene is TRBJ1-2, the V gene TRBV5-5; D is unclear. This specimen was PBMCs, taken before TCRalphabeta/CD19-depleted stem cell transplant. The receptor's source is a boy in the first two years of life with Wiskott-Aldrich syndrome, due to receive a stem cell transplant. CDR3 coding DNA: TGTGCCAGCAGCTTGGGAGGGATCAGTGGCTACACCTTC. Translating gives CASSLGGISGYTF.